This T cell receptor (beta chain) is drawn from a study of OX40 agonist ivuxolimab in advanced cancers. Sequencing was performed with immunoSEQ multiplex PCR; in TCRdb, only in-frame clones are kept and a portion is missing. This sample has tens of thousands of clones, with just over 90% found just once. With respect to this clone: Its antigen remains unidentified.

Findings and limits, study-wide: Doses of 0.1 to 3.0 mg/kg were accompanied by clonal expansion of CD4+ and CD8+ blood T cells by week 6.

The sequences come from CD4+ or CD8+ T cells sorted from blood, collected in a trial of the OX40 agonist ivuxolimab. The clonotype comes from an adult with an advanced solid tumor such as melanoma, head and neck, liver or kidney cancer.

The CDR3 DNA sequence: TGTGCCAGCAGCCCTCTAGCGTATGAGCAGTTCTTC. As protein: CASSPLAYEQFF. This chain links TRBV7-9 with TRBJ2-1, with D perhaps matching TRBD2 (6 bases). Trimming took off 5 bases at V and 8 bases at J, with 10 bases between the two ends. CDR3 size: 12 residues. From germline, CDR1 is SEHNR and CDR2 FQNEAQ (reference sequence).